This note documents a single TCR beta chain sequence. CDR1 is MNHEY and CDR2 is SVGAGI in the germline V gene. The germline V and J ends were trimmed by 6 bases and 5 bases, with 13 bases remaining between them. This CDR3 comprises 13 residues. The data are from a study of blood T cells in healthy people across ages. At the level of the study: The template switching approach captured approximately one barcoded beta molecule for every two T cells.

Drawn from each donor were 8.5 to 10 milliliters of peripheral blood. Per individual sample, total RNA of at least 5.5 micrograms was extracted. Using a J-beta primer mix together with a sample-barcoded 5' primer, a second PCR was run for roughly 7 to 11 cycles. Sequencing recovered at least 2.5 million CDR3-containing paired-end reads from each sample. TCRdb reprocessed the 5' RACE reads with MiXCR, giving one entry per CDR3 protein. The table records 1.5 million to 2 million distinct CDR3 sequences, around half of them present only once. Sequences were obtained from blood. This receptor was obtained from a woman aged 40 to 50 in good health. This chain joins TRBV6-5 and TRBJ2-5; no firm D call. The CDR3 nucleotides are TGTGCCAGCAGGAGAATAGCCACGGAGACCCAGTACTTC. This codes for CASRRIATETQYF.